This T cell receptor beta chain originates from a study of T cell changes during pregnancy in multiple sclerosis. Germline V lookup: CDR1 SEHNR, CDR2 FQNEAQ (reference sequence). V shed 5 bases, J shed 4 bases, and the junction held 13 bases outside the gene matches. The CDR3 is 16 amino acids. Measured with immunoSEQ multiplex PCR; TCRdb has only the in-frame clones, and not every one. The table includes about 38,000 clones, around 90% detected once. The receptor's source is a female donor with multiple sclerosis, enrolled in a pregnancy study. The J gene is TRBJ1-1, the V gene TRBV7-9; 7 nucleotides align to TRBD1. Sequenced here: CD4+ T cells from peripheral blood mononuclear cells, sampled before pregnancy. CDR3 DNA sequence: TGTGCCAGCAGCGCCTGGGACAGAGCAGGGGGCACTGAAGCTTTCTTT. This translates into CASSAWDRAGGTEAFF.